These 32 T cell receptor beta chains were sequenced from one sample in a study of cytomegalovirus exposure and HLA in healthy donors. PCR involved 60 Vbeta and 13 Jbeta primers. Sequencing used immunoSEQ multiplex PCR; TCRdb keeps in-frame clones, though not all of them. The table includes 90,000 to 150,000 clones, around three quarters detected once. Sequencing was performed on PBMCs. The receptors originated from a man aged 35 to 55 in good health and CMV-seropositive.

This clone was detected only once. The chain joins TRBV7-8 to TRBJ2-3, with D uncertain. This CDR3 region has 14 residues. CDR1 is SGHVS, CDR2 FQNEAQ, per germline. The V end lost 3 bases, the J end lost 2 bases, and 9 bases lay between the germline ends. The CDR3 protein is CASSLADFTDTQYF. DNA of the CDR3: TGTGCCAGCAGCTTGGCCGACTTCACAGATACGCAGTATTTT.

The table lists this clone with a few counts. The chain has TRBV5-4 and TRBJ1-4, with TRBD1 matching over 7 bases. The CDR3 spans 16 residues. In germline, CDR1 is SGHNT, CDR2 YYREEE (reference sequence). With 0 bases clipped from V and 2 bases from J, the junction kept 4 bases outside the gene matches. CDR3 sequence reads: CASSLARQGTNEKLFF. CDR3 in DNA: TGTGCCAGCAGCTTGGCCAGACAGGGCACTAATGAAAAACTGTTTTTT.

The CDR3 loop is CASSVAPLYSNEQFF. The CDR3 DNA reads as TGTGCCAGCAGCGTAGCTCCCCTTTATAGCAATGAGCAGTTCTTC. This sequence joins TRBV9 and TRBJ2-1; D gene uncertain. The CDR3 runs to 15 residues. The germline V and J ends were trimmed by 0 bases and 6 bases, with 13 bases remaining between them. Germline values: CDR1 SGDLS, CDR2 YYNGEE.

The gene calls are TRBV15 and TRBJ2-1; perhaps TRBD2 as D (7 bases). Germline CDR1 is LNHNV and CDR2 is YYDKDF (reference sequence). Trimming took 0 bases from V and 0 from J, leaving 15 bases between them. CDR3 length: 18 amino acids. CDR3 DNA: TGTGCCACCAGCAGAGAGGCGGGGGCATCGAGCTCCTACAATGAGCAGTTCTTC. The encoded protein is CATSREAGASSSYNEQFF.

V gene TRBV19 combines with J gene TRBJ2-7; D may be TRBD1 (7 bases). V lost 5 bases and J lost 3, with 17 bases in between. The CDR3 is 15 residues long. Germline-derived CDR1 and CDR2 are LNHDA and SQIVND (reference sequence). The CDR3 is CASSPRQGGRYEQYF. CDR3 DNA: TGTGCCAGTAGTCCCCGGCAGGGGGGACGCTACGAGCAGTACTTC.

This clone has only one observation. V usage is TRBV27 and J usage is TRBJ1-1; 7 bases are shared with TRBD1. There are 15 residues in the CDR3. Germline values: CDR1 MNHEY, CDR2 SMNVEV (reference sequence). Trimming cost V 4 bases and J 5 bases; bases outside gene matches: 10. Written as DNA, the CDR3 is TGTGCCAGCAGTTCCCCCAGGGGGGATAGGACTGAAGCTTTCTTT. Translated: CASSSPRGDRTEAFF.

The rearrangement uses TRBV28 and TRBJ1-3; D possibly corresponds to TRBD1 (5 bases). CDR1 and CDR2 (germline): MDHEN, SYDVKM. The CDR3 totals 13 residues. Trimming removed 2 bases at V and 9 bases at J, with 11 bases between. The CDR3 DNA sequence: TGTGCCAGCAGTTTAAGTCAGGGCTTCACCATATATTTT. Translation: CASSLSQGFTIYF.

This chain uses TRBV9 with TRBJ2-2, with D possibly TRBD2 on 5 matching bases. The V and J ends lost 2 bases and 4 bases respectively, with 15 bases between them. CDR3 length: 16 amino acids. Germline V gene data show CDR1 as SGDLS and CDR2 as YYNGEE. DNA of the CDR3: TGTGCCAGCAGCGTCGCCGGGGATCTTGGCACCGGGGAGCTGTTTTTT. Amino acids: CASSVAGDLGTGELFF.

A single count supports this clone. The chain recombines TRBV11-2 with TRBJ1-4; D call uncertain. V shed 1 base and J shed 7 bases, with 7 bases lying between them. Germline V CDR1 and CDR2: SGHAT, FQNNGV. The CDR3 sequence is 13 residues long. The CDR3 DNA reads TGTGCCAGCAGCTTAGTGGGAGGTGAAAAACTGTTTTTT. Protein product: CASSLVGGEKLFF.

The chain combines TRBV11-3 with TRBJ2-7; a weak D match, TRBD1 (6 bases). CDR3 length: 13 amino acids. Germline V lookup: CDR1 SGHNT, CDR2 YENEEA. Trimming removed 3 bases from V and 10 bases from J, with 16 bases in between. Here the CDR3 DNA reads TGTGCCAGCAGCTTTAGTCAACAGGGATATCAGTACTTC. Its protein is CASSFSQQGYQYF. Full variable domain (remainder filled in from reference TRBV11-3 and TRBJ2-7): EAGVVQSPRYKIIEKKQPVAFWCNPISGHNTLYWYLQNLGQGPELLIRYENEEAVDDSQLPKDRFSAERLKGVDSTLKIQPAELGDSAVYLCASSFSQQGYQYFGPGTRLTVT.

The chain couples TRBV10-1 to TRBJ2-5; the D gene is possibly TRBD2 (6 bases). This CDR3 has 14 amino acids. From germline, CDR1 is WNHNN and CDR2 SYGVQD (reference sequence). Trimming shortened V by 6 bases and J by 7 bases, and 18 bases separated the two germline ends. DNA for the CDR3: TGCGCCAGCAGCCCGGTAGCGGAGGAACGGACCCAGTACTTC. Translating gives CASSPVAEERTQYF.

For this clone: Other DNA sequences within the sample encode an identical CDR3. The chain recombines TRBV18 with TRBJ1-5; maybe TRBD1 (6 bases). This CDR3 contains 13 residues. V lost 4 bases to trimming and J lost 3 bases, with 7 bases between them. The germline V gene encodes CDR1 KGHSH and CDR2 LQKENI. The CDR3 here is CASSRQDNQPQHF. The CDR3 DNA reads TGTGCCAGCTCACGACAGGACAATCAGCCCCAGCATTTT. Looking up the rest from reference TRBV18 and TRBJ1-5 gives the full variable domain: NAGVMQNPRHLVRRRGQEARLRCSPMKGHSHVYWYRQLPEEGLKFMVYLQKENIIDESGMPKERFSAEFPKEGPSILRIQQVVRGDSAAYFCASSRQDNQPQHFGDGTRLSIL.

The genes are TRBV5-5 and TRBJ2-5; a weak D match, TRBD1 (6 bases). The better agreement between TRBJ2-7 and the DNA end casts doubt on the J call. Germline V gives CDR1 SGHKS, CDR2 YYEKEE (reference sequence). The CDR3 has 13 residues. CDR3: CASSGQSSYEQYF. In nucleotides, the CDR3 is TGTGCCAGCAGCGGACAGAGCTCCTACGAGCAGTACTTC.

This sequence joins TRBV9 and TRBJ2-3, with unresolved D. Germline V gives CDR1 SGDLS, CDR2 YYNGEE. The ends were cut back, 1 base at V and 1 base at J, with 4 bases in the middle. This CDR3 spans 13 amino acids. DNA for the CDR3: TGTGCCAGCAGCGTACAGGGCACAGATACGCAGTATTTT. This translates into CASSVQGTDTQYF.

The chain carries TRBV5-4 and TRBJ2-5, with 7 bases that match TRBD1. CDR3 length: 15 residues. With V trimmed by 0 bases and J by 3 bases, 5 bases remained unmatched. Germline CDR1 and CDR2: SGHNT and YYREEE (reference sequence). The CDR3 reads CASSLAGTVKETQYF. For the CDR3, the DNA is TGTGCCAGCAGCTTGGCCGGGACAGTCAAAGAGACCCAGTACTTC. Looking up the rest from reference TRBV5-4 and TRBJ2-5 gives the full variable domain: ETGVTQSPTHLIKTRGQQVTLRCSSQSGHNTVSWYQQALGQGPQFIFQYYREEENGRGNFPPRFSGLQFPNYSSELNVNALELDDSALYLCASSLAGTVKETQYFGPGTRLLVL.

This chain links TRBV19 with TRBJ2-3; weak D call: TRBD1 (8 bases). The CDR3 has 15 residues. Trimming cost V 4 bases and J 4 bases, with 15 bases left between them. CDR1 and CDR2 from the germline V gene are LNHDA and SQIVND (reference sequence). DNA for the CDR3: TGTGCCAGTAGTAGCCACAGGGGGGGGGCAGATACGCAGTATTTT. As protein: CASSSHRGGADTQYF.

Here the CDR3 reads CASSASLGGQGYTF. For the CDR3, the DNA is TGTGCCAGCAGCGCGAGCCTTGGGGGCCAGGGCTACACCTTC. The chain recombines TRBV9 with TRBJ1-2, with D tentatively TRBD1 (6 bases). This CDR3 contains 14 residues. The V gene's germline CDR1 is SGDLS and CDR2 YYNGEE. Trimming cost V 3 bases and J 8 bases, with 17 bases left between them.

The V call is TRBV7-9, the J call TRBJ1-2; 9 bases agree with TRBD1. Trimming took 7 bases from V and 3 from J; bases not matched to a gene: 9. This CDR3 region has 15 residues. Germline CDR1 SEHNR, CDR2 FQNEAQ (reference sequence). The CDR3 sequence is CASTRRDRVDYGYTF. CDR3 nucleotide sequence: TGTGCCAGCACCCGCCGGGACAGGGTGGACTATGGCTACACCTTC.

This clone appeared a few times. The V and J genes are TRBV7-8 and TRBJ2-7; the D is unclear. The CDR3 is 14 residues long. The germline V and J ends were trimmed by 5 bases and 2 bases, with 13 bases remaining between them. CDR1 and CDR2 from the germline V gene are SGHVS and FQNEAQ. CDR3 residues: CASSQINSPYEQYF. The CDR3 nucleotides are TGTGCCAGCAGCCAAATTAACTCCCCCTACGAGCAGTACTTC.

This rearrangement joins TRBV7-9 to TRBJ1-5; 7 positions agree with TRBD1. Trimming at V came to 4 bases and at J to 3 bases, leaving 3 bases not matched to a gene. The CDR3 has 14 amino acids. The germline V gene encodes CDR1 SEHNR and CDR2 FQNEAQ (reference sequence). The CDR3 sequence is CASSYGTDNQPQHF. The DNA of the CDR3 is TGTGCCAGCAGCTACGGGACAGACAATCAGCCCCAGCATTTT.

The J gene is TRBJ2-1, the V gene TRBV5-1; 8 nucleotides match TRBD2. V lost 4 bases and J lost 8; bases outside the gene matches: 11. The germline gives CDR1 SGHRS, CDR2 YFSETQ. The CDR3 spans 15 residues. This CDR3 reads CASSRGGPDRDEQFF. The CDR3 DNA sequence: TGCGCCAGCAGCCGGGGGGGGCCCGATCGGGATGAGCAGTTCTTC.

This clone was detected only a few times. The J gene is TRBJ2-5, the V gene TRBV5-1; TRBD2 matches 16 bases. The junction had 10 bases not matched to a gene; V was cut back by 3 bases and J by 5 bases. CDR1 is SGHRS, CDR2 YFSETQ, per germline. The CDR3 loop spans 18 amino acids. CDR3 DNA sequence: TGCGCCAGCAGCTCGGGGCCGGGACTAGCGGGGGGGCGGGAGACCCAGTACTTC. Protein product: CASSSGPGLAGGRETQYF.

The V and J genes are TRBV28 and TRBJ2-2; 9 bases line up with TRBD1. The CDR3 is 13 residues long. The germline gives CDR1 MDHEN, CDR2 SYDVKM. Trimming at V came to 9 bases and at J to 4 bases, leaving 3 bases not matched to a gene. The CDR3 nucleotides read TGTGCCAGTAAGACAGGGGGCACCGGGGAGCTGTTTTTT. It is translated as CASKTGGTGELFF.

J is TRBJ1-2 and V is TRBV11-2; weak D call: TRBD1 (6 bases). The V end was cut by 2 bases, the J end by 7 bases, with 17 bases between. Germline V gene lookup returns CDR1 SGHAT and CDR2 FQNNGV. The CDR3 is 15 amino acids. The CDR3 nucleotides are TGTGCCAGCAGCTTAACGACGACAGGTTACGTTGGCTACACCTTC. Its protein is CASSLTTTGYVGYTF.

This chain links TRBV5-1 with TRBJ2-5; tentative D call: TRBD1 (6 bases). The length of the CDR3 is 13 residues. Germline V gene data show CDR1 as SGHRS and CDR2 as YFSETQ. Trimming took 4 bases from V and 3 from J, leaving 10 bases between them. The CDR3 sequence: CASSPWDKETQYF. CDR3 nucleotides: TGCGCCAGCAGCCCGTGGGACAAAGAGACCCAGTACTTC. Variable domain in full (rest from reference TRBV5-1 and TRBJ2-5): KAGVTQTPRYLIKTRGQQVTLSCSPISGHRSVSWYQQTPGQGLQFLFEYFSETQRNKGNFPGRFSGRQFSNSRSEMNVSTLELGDSALYLCASSPWDKETQYFGPGTRLLVL.

The rearrangement links TRBV27 to TRBJ2-1, with D hard to call. V lost 4 bases to trimming and J lost 9 bases, with 10 bases between them. The CDR3 is made up of 12 amino acids. Germline CDR1 is MNHEY and CDR2 is SMNVEV (reference sequence). This chain's CDR3 is CASSSLPLEQFF. The CDR3 nucleotides are TGTGCCAGCAGTTCCCTCCCACTTGAGCAGTTCTTC.

This chain connects TRBV6-5 to TRBJ1-2, with 10 bases matching TRBD1. The CDR3 sequence is 16 residues long. V lost 2 bases, J lost 3 bases, and 6 bases stayed unmatched. CDR1 and CDR2 from the germline V gene are MNHEY and SVGAGI. CDR3: CASSYNRDRGDYGYTF. DNA of the CDR3: TGTGCCAGCAGTTACAACCGGGACAGGGGAGACTATGGCTACACCTTC.

This rearrangement joins TRBV4-1 to TRBJ1-1; no reliable D call. CDR1 and CDR2 from the germline V gene are MGHRA and YSYEKL. CDR3 size: 14 residues. V lost 1 base to trimming and J lost 0 bases, with 6 bases between them. CDR3 amino acids: CASSQVSLNTEAFF. The DNA for the CDR3 is TGCGCCAGCAGCCAAGTATCGTTGAACACTGAAGCTTTCTTT.

The chain recombines TRBV4-2 with TRBJ1-6; 7 bases are shared with TRBD1. This CDR3 comprises 14 residues. Trimming cost V 0 bases and J 10 bases; bases outside gene matches: 3. The germline gives CDR1 LGHNA, CDR2 YNFKEQ. The CDR3 region has the DNA TGTGCCAGCAGCCAAGAGGGGGACAGCTCACCCCTCCACTTT. Its translation is CASSQEGDSSPLHF.

The gene calls are TRBV5-1 and TRBJ1-1; D is possibly TRBD1 (6 bases). The CDR3 covers 16 residues. Germline V CDR1 and CDR2: SGHRS, YFSETQ. Trimming cost V 0 bases and J 10 bases, with 22 bases left between them. The CDR3 nucleotides are TGCGCCAGCAGCTTGGCAGGGGCCGGCCGCCGGATAAGAGCTTTCTTT. This codes for CASSLAGAGRRIRAFF. Complete variable domain (other parts from reference TRBV5-1 and TRBJ1-1): KAGVTQTPRYLIKTRGQQVTLSCSPISGHRSVSWYQQTPGQGLQFLFEYFSETQRNKGNFPGRFSGRQFSNSRSEMNVSTLELGDSALYLCASSLAGAGRRIRAFFGQGTRLTVV.

This chain joins TRBV18 and TRBJ2-3; D might be TRBD2 (5 bases). The V end was cut by 0 bases, the J end by 4 bases, with 11 bases between. The CDR3 runs 15 residues. Germline V gives CDR1 KGHSH, CDR2 LQKENI. CDR3 residues: CASSPPIRGSDTQYF. In DNA form, the CDR3 reads TGTGCCAGCTCACCACCTATCCGGGGTTCAGATACGCAGTATTTT. The whole variable domain, filled in from reference TRBV18 and TRBJ2-3, reads NAGVMQNPRHLVRRRGQEARLRCSPMKGHSHVYWYRQLPEEGLKFMVYLQKENIIDESGMPKERFSAEFPKEGPSILRIQQVVRGDSAAYFCASSPPIRGSDTQYFGPGTRLTVL.

The chain uses TRBV4-2 and TRBJ2-1, with 13 bases matching TRBD2. CDR3 length equals 14 residues. CDR1 LGHNA and CDR2 YNFKEQ come from the germline V gene. Trimming took 3 bases from V and 9 from J; bases not matched to a gene: 2. The CDR3 sequence: CASSQGLAGIEQFF. CDR3 DNA: TGTGCCAGCAGCCAGGGACTAGCGGGGATTGAGCAGTTCTTC.